This T cell receptor (beta chain) is from a study of T-cell reconstitution after alpha-beta-depleted transplantation in children. A TCRbeta library incorporating unique molecular identifiers was prepared. Via MiXCR, TCRdb re-called the PCR reads, giving one row per CDR3 protein. The sample contains 400,000 to 500,000 distinct CDR3 sequences, around 9.9% of which appear only once. This clonotype was picked up a small number of times. Germline CDR1 and CDR2: SGDLS and YYNGEE. The CDR3 extends over 15 amino acids. V lost 0 bases and J 4 bases, leaving 11 bases between the germline ends. The sequence was collected from a human donor who donated a stem cell graft to a child with acute myeloid leukemia. The source material was PBMCs from the stem cell graft donor, sampled from the stem cell graft. V usage is TRBV9 and J usage is TRBJ2-1; tentative D call: TRBD1 (5 bases). The CDR3: CASSVEWQGYNEQFF. The CDR3 coding sequence is TGTGCCAGCAGCGTAGAGTGGCAGGGTTACAATGAGCAGTTCTTC.